The clone carrying this TCR beta chain came up once. This sample also contains other DNA sequences that code for the same CDR3. The cohort comprised adults aged roughly 18 to 90 years residing in around 25 US areas. Cohorts were based on clinical histories the participants reported. The assay was immunoSEQ multiplex PCR, and TCRdb's table has in-frame clones only and misses some. The profile shows roughly 290,000 clones, around 88% of them singletons. This sample was taken from a study of blood T cell repertoires in COVID-19. Study-wide background: Samples of COVID-19 (acute and convalescent) were obtained from the United States, Italy and Spain. PBMCs, B-cell-depleted T cells, or T cells provided the cDNA or gDNA that made up the material.

The germline V gene has CDR1 SGDLS and CDR2 YYNGEE. V lost 4 bases and J lost 0, with 7 bases in between. The CDR3 has 14 amino acids. The chain carries TRBV9 and TRBJ2-2; D is undetermined. The specimen was PBMCs or T cells enriched from blood (not recorded which). This TCR was recovered from a woman aged 40 to 55 who had recovered from COVID-19. CDR3 region: CASSPHTNTGELFF. Written as DNA, the CDR3 is TGTGCCAGCAGCCCTCACACGAACACCGGGGAGCTGTTTTTT.